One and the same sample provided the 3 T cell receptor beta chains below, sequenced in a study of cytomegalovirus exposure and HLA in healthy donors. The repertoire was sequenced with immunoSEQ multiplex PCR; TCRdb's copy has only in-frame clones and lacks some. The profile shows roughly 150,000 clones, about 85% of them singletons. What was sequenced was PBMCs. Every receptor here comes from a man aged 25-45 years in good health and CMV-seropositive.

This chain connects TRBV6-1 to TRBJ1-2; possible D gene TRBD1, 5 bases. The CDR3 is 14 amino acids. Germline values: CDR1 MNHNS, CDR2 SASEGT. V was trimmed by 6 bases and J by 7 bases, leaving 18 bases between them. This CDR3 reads CASSSSTGSAGYTF. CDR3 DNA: TGTGCCAGCAGCTCAAGCACAGGTTCGGCTGGCTACACCTTC.

The CDR3 DNA follows: TGTGCCAGTTCCGGGACTAGACGGGAGACCCAGTACTTC. Translated: CASSGTRRETQYF. J is TRBJ2-5 and V is TRBV21-1; TRBD2 was called by the table and not checked on the DNA. TRBV21-1 is marked as a pseudogene. There are 13 residues in the CDR3.

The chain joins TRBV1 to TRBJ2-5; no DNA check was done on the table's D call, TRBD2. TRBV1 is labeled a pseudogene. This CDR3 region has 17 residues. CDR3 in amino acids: CTSSQEGASGLPETQYF. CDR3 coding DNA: TGCACCAGCAGCCAAGAAGGAGCTAGCGGATTACCTGAGACCCAGTACTTC.